A selection of T cell receptor beta chains follows, all from one sample in a study of Ad26.COV2.S vaccination and SARS-CoV-2 variants. The table came from immunoSEQ multiplex PCR; TCRdb's copy has only in-frame clones and leaves some out. The sample shows around 380,000 clones, roughly nine tenths of them seen only once. The material was peripheral blood, obtained in a trial of Ad26.COV2.S vaccine versus placebo. Every receptor here comes from a person between 18 and 65 years old who received the Ad26.COV2.S COVID-19 vaccine or a placebo. CDR3s include the opening cysteine and the closing phenylalanine or tryptophan. D genes are given only for firm matches. Clone size is not always given. Where it is, it says once, few, many or a class for expanded clones.

j_call: TRBJ1-1
clone_size: NA
d_call: NA
v_call: TRBV5-5
cdr3_aa: CASSSGIGNTEAFF
cdr3_nt: TGTGCCAGCAGCTCCGGTATAGGGAACACTGAAGCTTTCTTT

j_call: TRBJ1-5
clone_size: few
d_call: NA
v_call: TRBV3-1/TRBV3-2
cdr3_aa: CASSQAGVQPQHF
cdr3_nt: TGTGCCAGCAGCCAGGCAGGGGTTCAGCCCCAGCATTTT

j_call: TRBJ2-2
clone_size: NA
d_call: TRBD1
v_call: TRBV3-1/TRBV3-2
cdr3_aa: CASRRGTGGNTGELFF
cdr3_nt: TGTGCCAGCAGACGGGGGACAGGGGGGAACACCGGGGAGCTGTTTTTT

j_call: TRBJ1-1
clone_size: NA
d_call: NA
v_call: TRBV27
cdr3_aa: CASSFGDMNTEAFF
cdr3_nt: TGTGCCAGCAGTTTCGGCGACATGAACACTGAAGCTTTCTTT

j_call: TRBJ2-1
clone_size: NA
d_call: TRBD2
v_call: TRBV6-2/TRBV6-3
cdr3_aa: CASSYWGTSSVRYNEQFF
cdr3_nt: TGTGCCAGCAGTTACTGGGGGACTAGTAGTGTTCGGTACAATGAGCAGTTCTTC

j_call: TRBJ1-6
clone_size: few
d_call: TRBD1
v_call: TRBV3-1/TRBV3-2
cdr3_aa: CASSQNRGGYNSPLHF
cdr3_nt: TGTGCCAGCAGCCAGAACAGGGGAGGTTATAATTCACCCCTCCACTTT

j_call: TRBJ2-2
clone_size: NA
d_call: NA
v_call: TRBV19
cdr3_aa: CASSMTGPGELFF
cdr3_nt: TGTGCCAGTAGTATGACGGGGCCCGGGGAGCTGTTTTTT

j_call: TRBJ2-7
clone_size: NA
d_call: TRBD2
v_call: TRBV27
cdr3_aa: CASRYIAGGAYEQYF
cdr3_nt: TGTGCCAGCAGATATATAGCGGGGGGAGCCTACGAGCAGTACTTC

j_call: TRBJ1-1
clone_size: few
d_call: NA
v_call: TRBV11-2
cdr3_aa: CASSLDIMNTEAFF
cdr3_nt: TGTGCCAGCAGCTTAGACATCATGAACACTGAAGCTTTCTTT

j_call: TRBJ1-6
clone_size: NA
d_call: NA
v_call: TRBV19
cdr3_aa: CASSMTGSNSPLHF
cdr3_nt: TGTGCCAGTAGTATGACAGGCTCAAATTCACCCCTCCACTTT

j_call: TRBJ2-7
clone_size: NA
d_call: NA
v_call: TRBV2
cdr3_aa: CASSERGRYGEQYF
cdr3_nt: TGTGCCAGCAGTGAAAGGGGGAGGTATGGCGAGCAGTACTTC

j_call: TRBJ2-3
clone_size: NA
d_call: TRBD1
v_call: TRBV11-2
cdr3_aa: CASSSDRVVNTQYF
cdr3_nt: TGTGCCAGCAGCTCGGACAGGGTTGTGAATACGCAGTATTTT

j_call: TRBJ1-1
clone_size: NA
d_call: NA
v_call: TRBV3-1/TRBV3-2
cdr3_aa: CASSQELPVARRSIRAFF
cdr3_nt: TGTGCCAGCAGCCAAGAGCTGCCGGTGGCGAGGCGGTCGATCCGGGCTTTCTTT

j_call: TRBJ2-5
clone_size: NA
d_call: NA
v_call: TRBV27
cdr3_aa: CASSLWQQETQYF
cdr3_nt: TGTGCCAGCAGTTTATGGCAGCAAGAGACCCAGTACTTC

j_call: TRBJ2-3
clone_size: NA
d_call: NA
v_call: TRBV5-5
cdr3_aa: CASSSDLTTDTQYF
cdr3_nt: TGTGCCAGCAGCTCGGACTTGACAACAGATACGCAGTATTTT

j_call: TRBJ2-5
clone_size: NA
d_call: TRBD1
v_call: TRBV5-6
cdr3_aa: CASLRGTGDGETQYF
cdr3_nt: TGTGCCAGCCTACGCGGGACAGGCGACGGGGAGACCCAGTACTTC

j_call: TRBJ1-1
clone_size: NA
d_call: NA
v_call: TRBV2
cdr3_aa: CASKRGVEAFF
cdr3_nt: TGTGCCAGCAAAAGGGGTGTAGAAGCTTTCTTT

j_call: TRBJ2-1
clone_size: NA
d_call: NA
v_call: TRBV6-6
cdr3_aa: CASTRANNEQFF
cdr3_nt: TGTGCCAGCACTCGAGCGAACAATGAGCAGTTCTTC